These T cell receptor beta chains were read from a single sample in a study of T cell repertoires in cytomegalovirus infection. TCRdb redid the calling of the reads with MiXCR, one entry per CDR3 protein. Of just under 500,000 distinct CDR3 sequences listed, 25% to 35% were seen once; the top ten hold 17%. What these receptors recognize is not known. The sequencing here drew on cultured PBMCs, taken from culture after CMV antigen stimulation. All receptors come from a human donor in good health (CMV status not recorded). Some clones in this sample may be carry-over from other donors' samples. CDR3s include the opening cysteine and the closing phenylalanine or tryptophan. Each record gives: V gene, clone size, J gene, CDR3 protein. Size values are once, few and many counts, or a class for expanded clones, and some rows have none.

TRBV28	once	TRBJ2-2	CASSPLGDFAGELFF
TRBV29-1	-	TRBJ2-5	CSVDSPGKETQYF
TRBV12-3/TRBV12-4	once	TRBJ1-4	CASTKTGFNEKLFF
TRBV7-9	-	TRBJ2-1	CASSRTGASYNEQFF
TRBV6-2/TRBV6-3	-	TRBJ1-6	CASSYAGGDSPLHF
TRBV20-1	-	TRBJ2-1	CSAGLPGQVVNEQFF
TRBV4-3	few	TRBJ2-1	CASSQDTMGEQFF
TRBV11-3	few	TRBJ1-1	CASSLRHEAFF
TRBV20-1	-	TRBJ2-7	CSASDIYEQYF
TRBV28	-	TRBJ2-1	CASTGALNEQFF
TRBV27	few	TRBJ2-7	CASSLSTSGVGEQYF
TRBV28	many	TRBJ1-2	CASSLSYYGYTF
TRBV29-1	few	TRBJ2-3	CSVDPSGLTDTQYF
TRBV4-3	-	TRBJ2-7	CASSQDRRPLASEQYF
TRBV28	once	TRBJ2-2	CASSPSGSGGELFF
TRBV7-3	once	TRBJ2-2	CASSLTRDRGTGELFF
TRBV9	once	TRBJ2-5	CASSVGGADQLETQYF
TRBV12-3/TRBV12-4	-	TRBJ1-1	CASSFVREAFF
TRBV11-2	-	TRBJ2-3	CASSLDMSSSGRITDTQYF
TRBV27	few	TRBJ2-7	CASSFSGFGRWWYEQYF
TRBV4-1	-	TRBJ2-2	CASSQDPAGGGTGELFF
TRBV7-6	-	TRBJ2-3	CASSLAAPGQTQYF
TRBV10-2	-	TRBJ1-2	CASSEYRGGVGYGYTF
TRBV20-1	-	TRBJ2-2	CSAPGLVDTGELFF